The clone carrying this T cell receptor beta chain turned up a few times. Antigen specificity is unknown. Naive CD8 T cells underwent sorting with the CD8+CD4-CCR7+CD45RA+ definition. The data were taken from a study of molecular identifiers for immune sequencing clone quantification. MiXCR, applied by TCRdb to the PCR reads, yields one record per CDR3 protein. The sample yields under 600,000 distinct CDR3 sequences, 20% to 25% seen once. The length of the CDR3 is 13 residues. Germline values: CDR1 KGHDR, CDR2 SFDVKD. V was shortened by 9 bases and J by 3 bases, with 11 bases between the two germline ends. General observations from the study: Spiked Jurkat TCR RNA equivalent to one cell reportedly surfaced among over 850,000 naive cells. Sizes of clones that are highly expanded could be underestimated (if identical TCR molecules share a barcode).

The specimen was naive CD8+ T cells from blood, with Jurkat cell RNA spiked in. Sample subset: FACS-sorted CD8+CD4-CCR7+CD45RA+ naive T cells. The chain couples TRBV24-1 to TRBJ2-1; tentatively, D is TRBD2 (6 bases). This receptor was obtained from a human donor in good health. Some libraries in this study had Jurkat cell RNA spiked in. CDR3 nucleotide sequence: TGTGCCACCGGAGCGGGTCACTACAATGAGCAGTTCTTC. Protein product: CATGAGHYNEQFF.